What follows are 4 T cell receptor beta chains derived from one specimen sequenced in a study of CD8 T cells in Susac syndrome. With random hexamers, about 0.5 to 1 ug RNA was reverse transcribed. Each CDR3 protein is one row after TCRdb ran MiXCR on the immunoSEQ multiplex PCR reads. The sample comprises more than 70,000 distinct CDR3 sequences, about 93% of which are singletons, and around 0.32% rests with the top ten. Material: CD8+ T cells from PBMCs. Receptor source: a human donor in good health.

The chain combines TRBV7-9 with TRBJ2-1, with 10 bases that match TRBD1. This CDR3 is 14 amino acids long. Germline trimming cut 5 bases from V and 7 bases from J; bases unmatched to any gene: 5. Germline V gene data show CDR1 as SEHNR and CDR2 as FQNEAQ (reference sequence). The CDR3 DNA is TGTGCCAGCAGCACCCCGGGACAGGGGAATGAGCAGTTCTTC. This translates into CASSTPGQGNEQFF. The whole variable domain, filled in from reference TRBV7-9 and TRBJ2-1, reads DTGVSQNPRHKITKRGQNVTFRCDPISEHNRLYWYRQTLGQGPEFLTYFQNEAQLEKSRLLSDRFSAERPKGSFSTLEIQRTEQGDSAMYLCASSTPGQGNEQFFGPGTRLTVL.

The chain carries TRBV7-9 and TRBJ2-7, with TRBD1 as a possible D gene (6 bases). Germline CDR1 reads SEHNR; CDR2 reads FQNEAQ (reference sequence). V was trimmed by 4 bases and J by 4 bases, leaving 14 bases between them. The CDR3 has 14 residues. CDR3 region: CASSSTGKGYEQYF. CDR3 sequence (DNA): TGTGCCAGCAGCTCCACAGGGAAGGGTTACGAGCAGTACTTC.

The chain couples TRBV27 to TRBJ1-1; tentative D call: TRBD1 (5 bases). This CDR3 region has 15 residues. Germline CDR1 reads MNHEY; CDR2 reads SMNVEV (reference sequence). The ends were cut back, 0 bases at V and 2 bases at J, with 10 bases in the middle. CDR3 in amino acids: CASSLSPGGNTEAFF. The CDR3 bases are TGTGCCAGCAGTTTATCCCCCGGGGGAAACACTGAAGCTTTCTTT.

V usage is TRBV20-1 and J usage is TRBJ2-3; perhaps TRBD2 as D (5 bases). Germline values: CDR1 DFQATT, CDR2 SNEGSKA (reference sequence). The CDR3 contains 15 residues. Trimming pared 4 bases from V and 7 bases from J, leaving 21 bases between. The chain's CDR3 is CSATWDSRDEYTQYF. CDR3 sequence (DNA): TGCAGTGCTACTTGGGATAGCCGGGATGAATATACGCAGTATTTT.